The 25 T cell receptor beta chains reported below all come from one sample, sequenced in a study of blood T cell repertoires in COVID-19. Produced via immunoSEQ multiplex PCR; TCRdb's table is partial and in-frame only. The sample consists of about 48,000 clones, around 86% of them appearing once. The sample comprised peripheral blood. The receptors originated from a woman of 80 years or more with acute or convalescent COVID-19.

The chain carries TRBV5-1 and TRBJ1-2; possible D gene TRBD1, 6 bases. Trimming removed 0 bases from V and 4 bases from J, with 13 bases in between. Germline CDR1 SGHRS, CDR2 YFSETQ. This CDR3 has 15 amino acids. The CDR3 region has the DNA TGCGCCAGCAGCTTGGGTCGGGACATCCCCTATGGCTACACCTTC. Translated, it gives CASSLGRDIPYGYTF.

V usage is TRBV6-5 and J usage is TRBJ1-5, with 12 bases lining up with TRBD1. The CDR3 is 14 residues long. Germline lookup yields CDR1 MNHEY and CDR2 SVGAGI. Unmatched junction bases numbered 3, after V lost 6 bases and J lost 6 bases. The chain's CDR3 is CASSGTGGGQPQHF. The DNA of the CDR3 is TGTGCCAGCAGCGGGACAGGGGGCGGTCAGCCCCAGCATTTT.

The chain couples TRBV7-8 to TRBJ2-7, with 9 bases lining up with TRBD2. Looked up from germline, CDR1 is SGHVS and CDR2 is FQNEAQ. The length of the CDR3 is 13 residues. V was pared by 8 bases and J by 5 bases, with 7 bases of the junction left unmatched. The chain's CDR3 is CASGRRGGDEQYF. The CDR3 nucleotides are TGTGCCAGCGGCCGGCGGGGGGGCGACGAGCAGTACTTC.

The chain uses TRBV4-1 and TRBJ1-3, with a weak D call TRBD1 (5 bases). The CDR3 has 15 residues. Germline-derived CDR1 and CDR2 are MGHRA and YSYEKL. Trimming pared 0 bases from V and 4 bases from J, leaving 10 bases between. CDR3 DNA: TGCGCCAGCAGCCAAGAAATAGGGGCAGGAAACACCATATATTTT. It is translated as CASSQEIGAGNTIYF.

The chain is built from TRBV2 and TRBJ1-1; D gene ambiguous. CDR1 is SNHLY, CDR2 FYNNEI, per germline. V lost 6 bases and J lost 3, with 8 bases in between. The CDR3 length is 12 residues. CDR3 region: CASSHGDTEAFF. The DNA of the CDR3 is TGTGCCAGCAGCCACGGAGACACTGAAGCTTTCTTT.

The chain recombines TRBV7-2 with TRBJ1-2; D is unclear. CDR1 and CDR2 (germline): SGHTA, FQGNSA. The V and J ends lost 4 bases and 6 bases respectively, with 21 bases between them. The CDR3 has 16 amino acids. The CDR3 reads CASSSRAPRVSDGYTF. The CDR3 DNA follows: TGTGCCAGCAGCTCCCGAGCCCCCCGAGTTAGCGATGGCTACACCTTC.

The chain uses TRBV3-1 (or the pseudogene TRBV3-2) and TRBJ2-5; a weak D match, TRBD2 (5 bases). V was cut by 0 bases and J by 3 bases, with 17 bases left in between. This CDR3 is 17 amino acids long. Germline lookup yields CDR1 LGHDT and CDR2 YNNKEL (reference sequence). The chain's CDR3 is CASSQDFPPRGEETQYF. The CDR3 DNA follows: TGTGCCAGCAGCCAAGATTTCCCCCCTCGGGGTGAAGAGACCCAGTACTTC.

The rearrangement uses TRBV7-2 and TRBJ1-6; perhaps TRBD1 as D (6 bases). Germline CDR1 reads SGHTA; CDR2 reads FQGNSA. Trimming cost V 6 bases and J 0 bases, with 12 bases left between them. The CDR3 loop spans 16 amino acids. The CDR3 DNA sequence: TGTGCCAGCAGTACCGACAGGAGCTCCTATAATTCACCCCTCCACTTT. Translation gives CASSTDRSSYNSPLHF.

The CDR3 DNA reads TGTGCCAGCTCACCGCCAGAGAACACTGAAGCTTTCTTT. It codes for CASSPPENTEAFF. The chain carries TRBV18 and TRBJ1-1; D remains unclear. V was cut by 3 bases and J by 1 base, with 6 bases left in between. This CDR3 spans 13 amino acids. Germline V gene lookup returns CDR1 KGHSH and CDR2 LQKENI.

The V and J genes are TRBV12-3 or TRBV12-4 and TRBJ1-2, with D perhaps TRBD1 (5 bases). Trimming left V 5 bases short and J 9 bases short, with 10 bases between. This CDR3 region has 11 residues. The CDR3 sequence is CASSEGLSYTF. CDR3 sequence (DNA): TGTGCCAGCAGTGAGGGACTTAGCTACACCTTC.

CDR3 loop: CASRPGTEYETQYF. In DNA form, the CDR3 reads TGTGCCAGCAGACCCGGGACAGAGTATGAGACCCAGTACTTC. V is TRBV2 and J is TRBJ2-5, with TRBD1 matching 7 bases. CDR1 is SNHLY and CDR2 is FYNNEI in the germline V gene. J gave up 5 bases and V 6 bases, and 9 bases lay outside the gene matches. CDR3 length: 14 residues.

The rearrangement links TRBV11-2 to TRBJ2-7, with TRBD2 identical over 10 bases. The ends lost 6 bases at V and 4 bases at J; junction bases unmatched: 6. This CDR3 contains 14 residues. The V gene's germline CDR1 is SGHAT and CDR2 FQNNGV. The CDR3 protein is CASRSTSGAYEQYF. CDR3 DNA sequence: TGTGCCAGCAGGTCTACTAGCGGGGCTTACGAGCAGTACTTC. Looking up the rest from reference TRBV11-2 and TRBJ2-7 gives the full variable domain: EAGVAQSPRYKIIEKRQSVAFWCNPISGHATLYWYQQILGQGPKLLIQFQNNGVVDDSQLPKDRFSAERLKGVDSTLKIQPAKLEDSAVYLCASRSTSGAYEQYFGPGTRLTVT.

The chain couples TRBV19 to TRBJ1-1; a possible D gene is TRBD1 (6 bases). CDR3 length equals 14 residues. V dropped 5 bases and J dropped 3 bases, with 13 bases sitting between them. From germline, CDR1 is LNHDA and CDR2 SQIVND (reference sequence). DNA of the CDR3: TGTGCCAGTAGTTTTTACAGGGATGACACTGAAGCTTTCTTT. Its translation is CASSFYRDDTEAFF.

This chain links TRBV6-5 with TRBJ1-1; 9 bases agree with TRBD1. The germline V gene has CDR1 MNHEY and CDR2 SVGAGI. Unmatched junction bases numbered 2, after V lost 2 bases and J lost 4 bases. The CDR3 totals 14 residues. The chain's CDR3 is CASSYRDRATEAFF. The CDR3 region has the DNA TGTGCCAGCAGTTACCGGGACAGGGCCACTGAAGCTTTCTTT.

The V gene is TRBV29-1, the J gene TRBJ1-1; the match to TRBD1 covers 7 bases. Trimming at V came to 7 bases and at J to 0 bases, leaving 5 bases not matched to a gene. CDR1 and CDR2 from the germline V gene are SQVTM and ANQGSEA. There are 13 residues in the CDR3. This chain's CDR3 is CSAMTGMNTEAFF. The CDR3 DNA sequence: TGCAGCGCAATGACAGGGATGAACACTGAAGCTTTCTTT.

This clone was recorded once. The chain links TRBV12-3 or TRBV12-4 to TRBJ1-5; no clear D. Trimming removed 4 bases from V and 1 base from J, with 5 bases in between. The CDR3 covers 13 residues. The CDR3 bases are TGTGCCAGCAGTTGGGCCAGCAATCAGCCCCAGCATTTT. Its translation is CASSWASNQPQHF.

This clone has only a few counts. The chain carries TRBV5-4 and TRBJ1-1; D unresolved. This CDR3 has 14 residues. V lost 3 bases and J lost 6, with 15 bases in between. Germline assignment: CDR1 SGHNT and CDR2 YYREEE (reference sequence). CDR3 DNA sequence: TGTGCCAGCAGCTCCAGAGGGCTCCTTCCTGAAGCTTTCTTT. This sequence encodes CASSSRGLLPEAFF.

In DNA form, the CDR3 reads TGTGCCAGCAGCTTAGGGGGGACAGGCGCCAATGAGCAGTTCTTC. This gives the protein CASSLGGTGANEQFF. The rearrangement joins TRBV11-3 to TRBJ2-1; 8 bases are a match to TRBD1. The CDR3 contains 15 residues. Germline trimming cut 1 base from V and 6 bases from J; bases unmatched to any gene: 5. Germline V gene lookup returns CDR1 SGHNT and CDR2 YENEEA.

The V gene is TRBV2, the J gene TRBJ2-7, with 8 bases that match TRBD2. Trimming took 6 bases from V and 3 from J; bases not matched to a gene: 4. The germline CDR1 and CDR2 sequences are SNHLY and FYNNEI. The CDR3 is made up of 13 amino acids. The CDR3 nucleotides read TGTGCCAGCAGGGGGGGACTAGACTACGAGCAGTACTTC. Its translation is CASRGGLDYEQYF.

The gene calls are TRBV10-3 and TRBJ1-1; 8 positions agree with TRBD1. The germline gives CDR1 ENHRY, CDR2 SYGVKD. V was pared by 10 bases and J by 7 bases, with 14 bases of the junction left unmatched. This CDR3 has 14 residues. The CDR3, as DNA: TGTGCCACACGGGCGACAGGGGAAAACGGTGAAGCTTTCTTT. Translation gives CATRATGENGEAFF.

This clone was observed a few times. The V call is TRBV6-5, the J call TRBJ1-1, with 10 bases fitting TRBD1. V lost 7 bases, J lost 5 bases, and 7 bases stayed unmatched. The CDR3 runs 14 residues. The germline CDR1 and CDR2 sequences are MNHEY and SVGAGI. The CDR3 is CASIQTGGATEAFF. The CDR3 coding sequence is TGTGCCAGCATCCAGACAGGGGGCGCAACTGAAGCTTTCTTT.

This chain connects TRBV11-3 to TRBJ2-5, with 7 bases fitting TRBD2. From germline, CDR1 is SGHNT and CDR2 YENEEA. With V trimmed by 3 bases and J by 4 bases, 2 bases remained unmatched. The CDR3 has 13 amino acids. The chain's CDR3 is CASSFREGETQYF. CDR3 sequence (DNA): TGTGCCAGCAGCTTTAGGGAGGGAGAGACCCAGTACTTC.

V is TRBV3-1 (or the pseudogene TRBV3-2) and J is TRBJ2-7; 8 nucleotides line up with TRBD1. There are 16 residues in the CDR3. In germline, CDR1 is LGHDT, CDR2 YNNKEL (reference sequence). V shed 4 bases and J 2 bases; nucleotides not matched to a gene: 10. The CDR3 DNA sequence: TGTGCCAGCAGCCCTCAAGAGGACAGGGAGCCCTACGAGCAGTACTTC. Translation gives CASSPQEDREPYEQYF.

The chain recombines TRBV7-2 with TRBJ2-1; TRBD2 matches at 14 bases. The CDR3 has 16 residues. Germline V gene sequence: CDR1 SGHTA, CDR2 FQGNSA. The V and J ends lost 5 bases and 10 bases, in that order; junction bases with no gene match: 10. The CDR3 region is CASSVRLAGGIGEQFF. For the CDR3, the DNA is TGTGCCAGCAGCGTAAGACTAGCGGGGGGGATCGGGGAGCAGTTCTTC.

CDR3 sequence: CASSFGQGAPDTQYF. DNA for the CDR3: TGCGCCAGCAGCTTCGGACAGGGGGCCCCAGATACGCAGTATTTT. V usage is TRBV5-1 and J usage is TRBJ2-3; TRBD1 aligns across 11 bases. The V segment lost 2 bases and the J segment 4 bases; nucleotides outside the gene matches: 3. Per the germline V gene, CDR1 is SGHRS and CDR2 is YFSETQ. This CDR3 is built from 15 residues.